The T cell receptor (beta chain) under discussion was sequenced for a study of T cell repertoires in ileal Crohn's disease. Note on this clone: Its antigen is currently unknown.

Produced via immunoSEQ multiplex PCR; TCRdb's table is partial and in-frame only. Of under 8,000 clones listed, around four fifths are singletons. The sample's time point: inflamed ileum from the surgical specimen. General study points: All patients with clonality above 26.8% had endoscopic recurrence.

Sequencing was performed on ileal tissue. The clonotype was recovered from an adult with Crohn's disease.

The CDR3 loop is CASRVTSAYNEQFF. In DNA, the CDR3 is TGTGCCAGTAGAGTGACTAGCGCCTACAATGAGCAGTTCTTC. This rearrangement joins TRBV19 to TRBJ2-1; 8 nucleotides agree with TRBD2. The V gene end was trimmed by 6 bases and the J gene end by 2 bases; junction bases not matched to a gene: 3. This CDR3 has 14 residues. Germline V gives CDR1 LNHDA, CDR2 SQIVND (reference sequence).